A single sample is the source of the 20 T cell receptor beta chains below, sequenced in a study of molecular identifiers for immune sequencing clone quantification. TCRdb fed the PCR reads into MiXCR, producing one record per CDR3 protein. The table shows around 470,000 distinct CDR3 sequences, with 20% to 25% occurring only once. Source material: naive CD8+ T cells from blood, with Jurkat cell RNA spiked in. Documented subset: FACS-sorted CD8+CD4-CCR7+CD45RA+ naive T cells. Receptors originate from a human donor in good health. Some libraries in this study had Jurkat cell RNA spiked in.

This clonotype was observed a single time. This may come from a read error, since a much larger clone is one base off. This sequence joins TRBV7-2 and TRBJ2-1, with 10 positions matching TRBD1. The CDR3 extends over 15 amino acids. The germline V gene encodes CDR1 SGHTA and CDR2 FQGNSA. The V segment lost 5 bases and the J segment 6 bases; nucleotides outside the gene matches: 7. CDR3 sequence (DNA): TGTGCCAGCAGCCTCTGGACAGGGGGAAGCAATGAGCAGTTCTTC. It yields the protein CASSLWTGGSNEQFF.

At least ten counts were recorded for this clonotype. This chain joins TRBV4-1 and TRBJ2-1; D possibly uses TRBD1 or TRBD2 (7 bases each). Between the trimmed V and J ends, which lost 8 bases and 5 bases, there was a span of 16 bases. Germline V gives CDR1 MGHRA, CDR2 YSYEKL. The CDR3 runs 14 residues. The CDR3 DNA is TGCGCCAGCCGCGTCAGGGGGAGGGACAATGAGCAGTTCTTC. Protein product: CASRVRGRDNEQFF.

The chain recombines TRBV10-3 with TRBJ2-7; maybe TRBD1 (5 bases). Germline CDR1 and CDR2: ENHRY and SYGVKD. With 2 bases removed from V and 2 bases from J, the gap between germline ends came to 13 bases. This CDR3 has 15 residues. In DNA, the CDR3 is TGTGCCATCAGTGAGGGGTTTGGACAAGCCTACGAGCAGTACTTC. This codes for CAISEGFGQAYEQYF.

This clonotype was detected a few times. V is TRBV2 and J is TRBJ1-5, with a possible D match to TRBD1 (5 bases). Germline values: CDR1 SNHLY, CDR2 FYNNEI. There are 13 residues in the CDR3. Trimming took off 4 bases at V and 6 bases at J, with 10 bases between the two ends. The CDR3 here is CASSVQGSQPQHF. CDR3 bases: TGTGCCAGCAGTGTCCAGGGTAGTCAGCCCCAGCATTTT.

This clonotype has a count of ten or more. The chain uses TRBV5-1 and TRBJ2-5, with D hard to call. In germline, CDR1 is SGHRS, CDR2 YFSETQ. The V and J ends lost 9 bases and 4 bases respectively, with 10 bases between them. The CDR3 totals 11 residues. In nucleotides, the CDR3 is TGCGCCACCCGGGTGTCAGAGACCCAGTACTTC. Translating it yields CATRVSETQYF.

This clonotype has at least ten counts. The CDR3 DNA follows: TGTGCCAGCAGCCCCCGGAGTTACGAGCAGTACTTC. Protein: CASSPRSYEQYF. The V and J genes are TRBV6-2 or TRBV6-3 and TRBJ2-7; D uncertain. This CDR3 region has 12 residues. In germline, CDR1 is MNHEY, CDR2 SVGEGT. V gave up 6 bases and J gave up 4 bases, with 10 bases separating them.

This clonotype was recorded a few times. V usage is TRBV12-3 or TRBV12-4 and J usage is TRBJ2-7; D is undetermined. The CDR3 runs to 14 residues. Trimming took off 5 bases at V and 3 bases at J, with 14 bases between the two ends. CDR3 in amino acids: CASSSAVLDYEQYF. The CDR3 DNA reads TGTGCCAGCAGTAGTGCAGTATTAGACTACGAGCAGTACTTC.

The chain is built from TRBV9 and TRBJ2-5; the match to TRBD1 covers 9 bases. Germline V CDR1 and CDR2: SGDLS, YYNGEE. The CDR3 consists of 15 residues. V shed 4 bases and J 5 bases; nucleotides not matched to a gene: 9. CDR3 coding DNA: TGTGCCAGCAGCCCCGGGGACAGGGCCGGGGAGACCCAGTACTTC. This translates into CASSPGDRAGETQYF.

Details on this clonotype: A much more abundant neighbour one base away suggests this may be a read error. This rearrangement joins TRBV9 to TRBJ2-2; D may be TRBD1 (7 bases). The CDR3 contains 15 residues. Germline V gene sequence: CDR1 SGDLS, CDR2 YYNGEE. For the CDR3, the DNA is TGTGCCAGCAGCGCCGGGACAGCGAACACCGGGGGGCTGTTTTTT. It yields the protein CASSAGTANTGGLFF.

The CDR3 loop is CASSPTFYNEQFF. The CDR3 DNA reads as TGCGCCAGCAGCCCGACATTCTACAATGAGCAGTTCTTC. This sequence joins TRBV4-3 and TRBJ2-1; D is undetermined. The germline gives CDR1 LGHNA, CDR2 YSLEER. With 4 bases removed from V and 3 bases from J, the gap between germline ends came to 7 bases. CDR3 length: 13 amino acids.

The sample holds a few counts of this clonotype. The rearrangement uses TRBV7-9 and TRBJ2-6; unclear D gene. The V gene's germline CDR1 is SEHNR and CDR2 FQNEAQ (reference sequence). The CDR3 spans 16 residues. Trimming took off 3 bases at V and 0 bases at J, with 9 bases between the two ends. The CDR3 bases are TGTGCCAGCAGCTTTTTGGAGAGCTCTGGGGCCAACGTCCTGACTTTC. Amino acids: CASSFLESSGANVLTF.

A note on this clonotype: Since a much larger clone is just one base distant, this may be a read error. V is TRBV7-9 and J is TRBJ2-3; TRBD2 might be the D (5 bases). The germline V gene has CDR1 SEHNR and CDR2 FQNEAQ (reference sequence). The CDR3 consists of 16 residues. The CDR3 protein is CASSVAWQANTDTQYF. CDR3 coding DNA: TGTGCCAGCAGCGTAGCGTGGCAGGCAAACACAGATACGCAGTATTTT.

This clonotype showed up many times. The genes are TRBV7-2 and TRBJ2-7, with D hard to call. The germline CDR1 and CDR2 sequences are SGHTA and FQGNSA. The V and J ends lost 3 bases and 1 base respectively, with 7 bases between them. The CDR3 runs 13 residues. CDR3 nucleotide sequence: TGTGCCAGCAGCTTGACGGAATCCTACGAGCAGTACTTC. Translated, it gives CASSLTESYEQYF.

Notes on this clonotype: A much larger clone sits a single nucleotide away, making a read error possible. The rearrangement joins TRBV5-6 to TRBJ2-1; D unclear. This CDR3 has 14 amino acids. Trimming took 7 bases from V and 3 from J, leaving 14 bases between them. The germline CDR1 and CDR2 sequences are SGHDT and YYEEEE. The CDR3, as DNA: TGTGCCAGCGGCCCACGGCGACTCTACAATGAGCAGTTCTTC. Protein: CASGPRRLYNEQFF.

V is TRBV7-9 and J is TRBJ1-1; the D gene is possibly TRBD1 (6 bases). With 1 base removed from V and 2 bases from J, the gap between germline ends came to 23 bases. CDR3 size: 19 residues. The germline gives CDR1 SEHNR, CDR2 FQNEAQ (reference sequence). CDR3 bases: TGTGCCAGCAGCTTAGTAGCGGGTGGTTTTGGACAGCGAAACACTGAAGCTTTCTTT. Amino acid sequence: CASSLVAGGFGQRNTEAFF.

As for this clonotype: It may be a read error: a sequence one base away is much more abundant. This chain connects TRBV27 to TRBJ1-5; D uncertain. Trimming took 3 bases from V and 2 from J, leaving 8 bases between them. From germline, CDR1 is MNHEY and CDR2 SMNVEV (reference sequence). CDR3 length equals 14 residues. CDR3 DNA: TGTGCCAGCAGTTTCAGCCATGGCAATCAGCCCCAGCATTTT. Translation gives CASSFSHGNQPQHF.

This clonotype was detected ten times or more. This chain uses TRBV7-2 with TRBJ2-3, with D perhaps matching TRBD1 (5 bases). The CDR3 is made up of 12 amino acids. Trimming left V 5 bases short and J 5 bases short, with 8 bases between. Germline V gene lookup returns CDR1 SGHTA and CDR2 FQGNSA. In nucleotides, the CDR3 is TGTGCCAGCAGCCCCCAGGGAGATACGCAGTATTTT. This translates into CASSPQGDTQYF.

This clonotype was seen ten or more times. The rearrangement links TRBV6-5 to TRBJ2-1, with 11 bases that match TRBD2. There are 17 residues in the CDR3. J was trimmed by 4 bases and V by 4 bases; bases with no gene match: 9. Germline V gene lookup returns CDR1 MNHEY and CDR2 SVGAGI. The CDR3 coding sequence is TGTGCCAGCAGTTCGCTTCTAGCGGGAGGACAGTACAATGAGCAGTTCTTC. It encodes CASSSLLAGGQYNEQFF.

The sample holds many counts of this clonotype. This sequence joins TRBV13 and TRBJ2-2; D is perhaps TRBD1 or TRBD2 (7 bases each). In germline, CDR1 is PRHDT, CDR2 FYEKMQ (reference sequence). This CDR3 spans 14 amino acids. V lost 5 bases and J 6 bases, leaving 13 bases between the germline ends. The CDR3 DNA reads as TGTGCCAGCAGCCTCCAGGGGGGGGCCGGGGAGCTGTTTTTT. This sequence encodes CASSLQGGAGELFF.

The sample holds many counts of this clonotype. The CDR3, as DNA: TGTGCCAGCAAGACTGGGTCCTACGAGCAGTACTTC. This translates into CASKTGSYEQYF. The V gene is TRBV2, the J gene TRBJ2-7, with no clear D. V lost 7 bases, J lost 1 base, and 8 bases lay in between. Germline CDR1 reads SNHLY; CDR2 reads FYNNEI. The CDR3 is made up of 12 amino acids. Filled out from reference TRBV2 and TRBJ2-7, the complete variable domain reads EPEVTQTPSHQVTQMGQEVILRCVPISNHLYFYWYRQILGQKVEFLVSFYNNEISEKSEIFDDQFSVERPDGSNFTLKIRSTKLEDSAMYFCASKTGSYEQYFGPGTRLTVT.